Listed below are T cell receptor beta chains from one sample, sequenced in a study of response to subunit inactivated influenza vaccine. Each CDR3 protein is one row after TCRdb ran MiXCR on the RT-PCR reads. The table lists about 480,000 distinct CDR3 sequences, 13% of them singletons. This sample comprised PBMCs from blood, obtained 45 days after vaccination. Source of these receptors: a middle-aged man who received an inactivated influenza vaccine. Each CDR3 is given with its conserved first and last residue. The order of the fields is V gene, clone size, J gene, D gene, CDR3 protein, CDR3 DNA. A D gene is named only where the DNA matches it firmly. Clone size, where shown, is once, few, many, or a class for clones that have expanded.

TRBV5-1	many	TRBJ2-3	TRBD2	CASSLAGTSGPTDTQYF	TGCGCCAGCAGCTTGGCAGGGACTAGCGGACCCACAGATACGCAGTATTTT
TRBV27	few	TRBJ2-3	.	CASKAFTFSTDTQYF	TGTGCCAGCAAAGCATTCACCTTCAGCACAGATACGCAGTATTTT
TRBV6-1	few	TRBJ2-7	TRBD2	CASSRLAGGGYEQYF	TGTGCCAGCAGCCGACTAGCGGGAGGGGGGTACGAGCAGTACTTC
TRBV3-1	.	TRBJ2-7	.	CASSQGDIWDYEQYF	TGTGCCAGCAGCCAGGGGGACATCTGGGACTACGAGCAGTACTTC
TRBV6-2/TRBV6-3	.	TRBJ2-5	TRBD1	CASHRGRGQETQYF	TGTGCCAGCCACAGGGGGCGCGGGCAAGAGACCCAGTACTTC
TRBV19	few	TRBJ1-1	.	CASSIGYTEAFF	TGTGCCAGTAGTATCGGATACACTGAAGCTTTCTTT
TRBV5-5	.	TRBJ1-2	.	CASSLDYNANYGYTF	TGTGCCAGCAGCTTGGACTACAACGCTAACTATGGCTACACCTTC
TRBV20-1	.	TRBJ2-1	TRBD2	CSARQLTSGDNEQFF	TGCAGTGCTAGGCAATTGACTAGCGGGGACAATGAGCAGTTCTTC
TRBV9	few	TRBJ1-2	TRBD1	CASSEGTGALYGYTF	TGTGCCAGCAGCGAGGGGACAGGTGCCCTCTATGGCTACACCTTC
TRBV4-2	many	TRBJ2-1	.	CASSQDGGGPRVYNEQFF	TGTGCCAGCAGCCAAGATGGGGGGGGGCCCCGGGTTTACAATGAGCAGTTCTTC
TRBV5-8	.	TRBJ1-5	.	CASSLLGQGTWPQHF	TGTGCCAGCAGCCTCCTCGGGCAGGGGACTTGGCCCCAGCATTTT
TRBV28	many	TRBJ2-1	.	CASRTARNEQFF	TGTGCCAGCAGAACCGCTAGGAATGAGCAGTTCTTC
TRBV11-2	.	TRBJ2-2	.	CASSPIGTRDDGELFF	TGTGCCAGCAGCCCCATTGGGACCCGGGACGACGGGGAGCTGTTTTTT
TRBV2	.	TRBJ2-7	.	CASRDTIYEQYF	TGTGCCAGCAGGGACACCATCTACGAGCAGTACTTC
TRBV7-2	.	TRBJ2-4	TRBD2	CASSLAAGGVKNIQYF	TGTGCCAGCAGCTTAGCGGCGGGAGGGGTCAAAAACATTCAGTACTTC
TRBV7-8	.	TRBJ2-2	.	CASSLMRTTTGNTGELFF	TGTGCCAGCAGCCTCATGAGGACTACGACAGGCAACACCGGGGAGCTGTTTTTT
TRBV7-8	.	TRBJ2-1	.	CASRPSNNEQFF	TGTGCCAGCAGACCGAGTAACAATGAGCAGTTCTTC
TRBV7-9	few	TRBJ1-2	TRBD1	CASSLGRQGAYGYTF	TGTGCCAGCAGCTTAGGGAGACAGGGGGCCTATGGCTACACCTTC
TRBV20-1	many	TRBJ2-1	TRBD2	CSARDRKAWLAGAMAHRYNEQFF	TGCAGTGCTAGAGACCGAAAGGCGTGGCTAGCGGGAGCGATGGCCCACCGCTACAATGAGCAGTTCTTC
TRBV4-2	many	TRBJ2-2	.	CASSQEGGGELFF	TGCGCCAGCAGCCAAGAGGGAGGCGGGGAGCTGTTTTTT
TRBV4-3	few	TRBJ2-3	TRBD1	CASSQNRGDTQYF	TGCGCCAGCAGCCAAAACAGGGGTGATACGCAGTATTTT
TRBV6-1	.	TRBJ2-5	TRBD2	CASRFAGTSGYQETQYF	TGTGCCAGCAGGTTTGCCGGGACTAGCGGTTACCAAGAGACCCAGTACTTC
TRBV20-1	.	TRBJ2-5	.	CSAPRRGLQETQYF	TGCAGTGCGCCCCGTCGGGGACTTCAAGAGACCCAGTACTTC
TRBV7-9	many	TRBJ2-3	.	CASRSSDTQYF	TGTGCCAGCAGGAGCTCCGATACGCAGTATTTT
TRBV10-3	.	TRBJ1-5	TRBD1	CAISEAGTGGLQPQHF	TGTGCCATCAGTGAAGCCGGGACAGGGGGCCTTCAGCCCCAGCATTTT
TRBV9	few	TRBJ1-1	TRBD1	CASSGGQGDTEAFF	TGTGCCAGCAGCGGAGGACAGGGAGATACTGAAGCTTTCTTT
TRBV12-3/TRBV12-4	few	TRBJ1-2	.	CASSFGSLIGGYTF	TGTGCCAGCAGTTTCGGGTCGTTGATCGGTGGCTACACCTTC
TRBV14	.	TRBJ2-2	.	CASSQQGMTGELFF	TGTGCCAGCAGCCAACAGGGCATGACCGGGGAGCTGTTTTTT
TRBV15	.	TRBJ1-5	.	CATSRDASNQPQHF	TGTGCCACCAGCAGAGATGCCAGCAATCAGCCCCAGCATTTT
TRBV11-1	many	TRBJ2-7	TRBD2	CASSGGVGSGAASYEQYF	TGTGCCAGCAGCGGAGGGGTAGGTAGCGGGGCTGCCTCCTACGAGCAGTACTTC
TRBV12-3/TRBV12-4	.	TRBJ2-3	.	CASSWGAEDTQYF	TGTGCCAGCAGTTGGGGGGCAGAAGATACGCAGTATTTT
TRBV6-1	many	TRBJ2-1	.	CASSTRWDYNEQFF	TGTGCCAGCAGCACGCGGTGGGACTACAATGAGCAGTTCTTC
TRBV5-1	.	TRBJ1-4	TRBD1	CASSWGTGRNEKLFF	TGCGCCAGCAGCTGGGGGACAGGGAGAAATGAAAAACTGTTTTTT
TRBV27	.	TRBJ2-1	.	CASSLNPGVIYNEQFF	TGTGCCAGCAGTTTAAACCCAGGAGTCATCTACAATGAGCAGTTCTTC
TRBV7-9	.	TRBJ2-1	.	CASSLGRDYNEQFF	TGTGCCAGCAGCTTAGGACGGGACTACAATGAGCAGTTCTTC
TRBV24-1	.	TRBJ2-3	.	CATARRSTDTQYF	TGTGCCACGGCGCGGCGTAGTACAGATACGCAGTATTTT
TRBV4-2	.	TRBJ2-5	.	CASSERWQGSQETQYF	TGTGCCAGCAGCGAAAGGTGGCAGGGGAGCCAAGAGACCCAGTACTTC
TRBV30	.	TRBJ2-2	.	CAWSRYTGELFF	TGTGCCTGGAGTAGGTATACCGGGGAGCTGTTTTTT
TRBV5-4	.	TRBJ2-7	.	CASSPKIPGHSNEQYF	TGTGCCAGCAGTCCGAAGATACCGGGACACAGTAACGAGCAGTACTTC
TRBV28	many	TRBJ2-6	TRBD1	CASSTSTRDRSFSGANVLTF	TGTGCCAGCAGCACATCAACCCGGGACAGGTCCTTCTCTGGGGCCAACGTCCTGACTTTC